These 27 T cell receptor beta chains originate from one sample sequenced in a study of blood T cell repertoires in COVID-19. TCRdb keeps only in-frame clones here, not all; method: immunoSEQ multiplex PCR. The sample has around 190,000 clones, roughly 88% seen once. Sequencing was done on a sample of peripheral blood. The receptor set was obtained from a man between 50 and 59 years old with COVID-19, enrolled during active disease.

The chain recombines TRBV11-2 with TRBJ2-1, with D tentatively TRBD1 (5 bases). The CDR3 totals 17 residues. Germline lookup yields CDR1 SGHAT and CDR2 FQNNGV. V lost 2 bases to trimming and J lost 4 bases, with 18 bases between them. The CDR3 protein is CASSLLRVTDLYNEQFF. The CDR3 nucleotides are TGTGCCAGCAGCTTACTCCGTGTGACAGATCTTTACAATGAGCAGTTCTTC.

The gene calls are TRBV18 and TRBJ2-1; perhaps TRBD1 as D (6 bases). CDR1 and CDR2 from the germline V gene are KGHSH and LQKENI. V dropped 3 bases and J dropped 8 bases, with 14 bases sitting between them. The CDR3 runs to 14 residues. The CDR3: CASSPRTAEDEQFF. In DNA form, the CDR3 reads TGTGCCAGCTCACCTCGGACAGCGGAGGATGAGCAGTTCTTC.

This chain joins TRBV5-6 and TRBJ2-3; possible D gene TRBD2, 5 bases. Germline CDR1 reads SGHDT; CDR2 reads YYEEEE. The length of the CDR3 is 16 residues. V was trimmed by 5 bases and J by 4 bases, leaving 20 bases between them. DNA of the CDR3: TGTGCCAGCAGTTTATATCACGGGATATCCCCAGATACGCAGTATTTT. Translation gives CASSLYHGISPDTQYF.

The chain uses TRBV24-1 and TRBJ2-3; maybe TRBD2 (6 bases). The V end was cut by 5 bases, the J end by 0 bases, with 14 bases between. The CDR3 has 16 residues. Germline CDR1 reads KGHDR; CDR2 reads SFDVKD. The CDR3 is CATSVPGGASTDTQYF. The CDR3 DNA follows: TGTGCCACCAGTGTTCCTGGAGGGGCGAGCACAGATACGCAGTATTTT.

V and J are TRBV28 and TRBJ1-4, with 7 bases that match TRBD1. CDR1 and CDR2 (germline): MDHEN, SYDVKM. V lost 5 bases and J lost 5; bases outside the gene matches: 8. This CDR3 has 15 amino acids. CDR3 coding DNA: TGTGCCAGCAGTACCCGACAGGGACCAAATGAAAAACTGTTTTTT. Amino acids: CASSTRQGPNEKLFF.

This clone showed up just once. The CDR3 protein is CASSQVQGGYYGYTF. The CDR3 DNA sequence: TGTGCCAGCAGCCAAGTTCAGGGTGGCTACTATGGCTACACCTTC. J is TRBJ1-2 and V is TRBV14; a weak D match, TRBD1 (5 bases). Germline-derived CDR1 and CDR2 are SGHDN and FVKESK. The CDR3 has 15 residues. The V end was cut by 1 base, the J end by 3 bases, with 12 bases between.

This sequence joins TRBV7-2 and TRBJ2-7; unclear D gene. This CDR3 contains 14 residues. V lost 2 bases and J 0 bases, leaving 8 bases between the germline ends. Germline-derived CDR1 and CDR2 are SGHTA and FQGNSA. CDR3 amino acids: CASSLLGNSYEQYF. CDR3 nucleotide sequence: TGTGCCAGCAGCTTACTAGGTAACTCCTACGAGCAGTACTTC.

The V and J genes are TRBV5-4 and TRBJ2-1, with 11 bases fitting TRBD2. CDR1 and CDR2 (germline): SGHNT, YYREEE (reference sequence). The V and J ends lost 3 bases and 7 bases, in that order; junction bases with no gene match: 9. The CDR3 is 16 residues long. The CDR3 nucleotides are TGTGCCAGCAGCTATAAGACTAGCGGGATGGGGAATGAGCAGTTCTTC. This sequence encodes CASSYKTSGMGNEQFF.

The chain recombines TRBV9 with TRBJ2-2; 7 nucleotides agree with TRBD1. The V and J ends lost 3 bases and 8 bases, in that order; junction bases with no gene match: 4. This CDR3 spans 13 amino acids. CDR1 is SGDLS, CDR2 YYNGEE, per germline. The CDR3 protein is CASSARGLGELFF. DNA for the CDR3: TGTGCCAGCAGCGCGAGGGGGCTTGGGGAGCTGTTTTTT.

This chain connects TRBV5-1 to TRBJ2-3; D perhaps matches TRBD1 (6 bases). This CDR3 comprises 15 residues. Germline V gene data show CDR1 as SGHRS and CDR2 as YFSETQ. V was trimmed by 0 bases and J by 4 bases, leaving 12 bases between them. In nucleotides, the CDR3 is TGCGCCAGCAGCTTGGTTCAGGGGAGCCCAGATACGCAGTATTTT. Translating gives CASSLVQGSPDTQYF.

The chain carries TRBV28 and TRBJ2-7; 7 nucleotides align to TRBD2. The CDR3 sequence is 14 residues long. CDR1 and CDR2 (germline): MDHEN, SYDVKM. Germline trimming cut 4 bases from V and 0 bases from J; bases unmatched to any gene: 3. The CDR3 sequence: CASSSSGSSYEQYF. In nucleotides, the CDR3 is TGTGCCAGCAGTTCTAGCGGAAGCTCCTACGAGCAGTACTTC.

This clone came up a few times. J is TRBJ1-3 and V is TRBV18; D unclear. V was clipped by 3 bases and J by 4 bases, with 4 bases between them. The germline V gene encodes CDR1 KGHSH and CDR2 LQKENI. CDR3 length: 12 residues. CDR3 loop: CASSPSGNTIYF. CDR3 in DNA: TGTGCCAGCTCACCGAGCGGAAACACCATATATTTT.

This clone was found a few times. The CDR3 DNA follows: TGTGCCAGCAGCCAAGCTGGCGGTTTCACGACCCAGTACTTC. Amino acid sequence: CASSQAGGFTTQYF. The genes are TRBV3-1 (or the pseudogene TRBV3-2) and TRBJ2-5; D gene unclear. This CDR3 region has 14 residues. Between the trimmed V and J ends, which lost 1 base and 7 bases, there was a span of 13 bases. Germline V CDR1 and CDR2: LGHDT, YNNKEL (reference sequence).

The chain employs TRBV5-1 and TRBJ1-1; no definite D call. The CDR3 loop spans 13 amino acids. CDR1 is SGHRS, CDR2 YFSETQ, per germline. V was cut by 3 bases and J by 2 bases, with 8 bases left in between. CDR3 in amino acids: CASSYRENTEAFF. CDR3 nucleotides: TGCGCCAGCAGCTACCGGGAAAACACTGAAGCTTTCTTT.

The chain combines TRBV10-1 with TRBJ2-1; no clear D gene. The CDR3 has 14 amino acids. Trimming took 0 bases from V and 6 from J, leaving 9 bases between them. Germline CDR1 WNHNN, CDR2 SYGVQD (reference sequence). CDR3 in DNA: TGCGCCAGCAGTGAGTCGAGGCCCGGCAATGAGCAGTTCTTC. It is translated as CASSESRPGNEQFF.

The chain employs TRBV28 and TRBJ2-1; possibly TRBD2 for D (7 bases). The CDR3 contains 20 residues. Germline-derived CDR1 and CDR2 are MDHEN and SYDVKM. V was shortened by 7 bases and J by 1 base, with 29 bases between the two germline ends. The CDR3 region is CASNLPTAGAIGGSYNEQFF. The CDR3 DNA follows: TGTGCCAGCAACCTTCCCACGGCGGGGGCCATTGGGGGATCCTACAATGAGCAGTTCTTC.

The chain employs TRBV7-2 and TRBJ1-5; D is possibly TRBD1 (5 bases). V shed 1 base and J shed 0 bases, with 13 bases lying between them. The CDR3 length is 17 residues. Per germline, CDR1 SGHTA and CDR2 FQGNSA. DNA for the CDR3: TGTGCCAGCAGCTTAGTCGGGGGAAGGATTAGCAATCAGCCCCAGCATTTT. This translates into CASSLVGGRISNQPQHF.

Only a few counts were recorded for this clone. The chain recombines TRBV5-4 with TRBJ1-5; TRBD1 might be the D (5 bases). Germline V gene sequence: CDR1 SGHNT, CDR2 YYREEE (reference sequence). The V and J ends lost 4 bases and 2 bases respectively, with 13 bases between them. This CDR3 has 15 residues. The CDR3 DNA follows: TGTGCCAGCAGCACCGGAGGGGCACGCAATCAGCCCCAGCATTTT. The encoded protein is CASSTGGARNQPQHF.

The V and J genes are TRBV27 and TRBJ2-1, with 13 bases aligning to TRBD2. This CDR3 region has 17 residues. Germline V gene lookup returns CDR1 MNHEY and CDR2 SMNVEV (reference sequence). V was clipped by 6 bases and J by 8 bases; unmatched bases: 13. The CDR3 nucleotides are TGTGCCAGCAGCCCTATACCGGGACTAGCGGGAAGAGATGAGCAGTTCTTC. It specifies CASSPIPGLAGRDEQFF.

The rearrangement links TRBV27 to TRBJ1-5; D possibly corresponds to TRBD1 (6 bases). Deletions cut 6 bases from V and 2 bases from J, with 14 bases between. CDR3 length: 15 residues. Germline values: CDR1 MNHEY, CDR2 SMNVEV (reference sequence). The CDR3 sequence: CASSLGSGGNQPQHF. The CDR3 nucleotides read TGTGCCAGCAGCTTAGGGTCAGGGGGCAATCAGCCCCAGCATTTT.

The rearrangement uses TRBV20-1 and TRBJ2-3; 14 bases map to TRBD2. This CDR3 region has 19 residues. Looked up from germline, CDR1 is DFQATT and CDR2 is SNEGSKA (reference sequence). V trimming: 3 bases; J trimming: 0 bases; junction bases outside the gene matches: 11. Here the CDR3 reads CSASSVGTSGSASTDTQYF. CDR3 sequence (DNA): TGCAGTGCTAGTAGTGTGGGGACTAGCGGGAGTGCTAGCACAGATACGCAGTATTTT.

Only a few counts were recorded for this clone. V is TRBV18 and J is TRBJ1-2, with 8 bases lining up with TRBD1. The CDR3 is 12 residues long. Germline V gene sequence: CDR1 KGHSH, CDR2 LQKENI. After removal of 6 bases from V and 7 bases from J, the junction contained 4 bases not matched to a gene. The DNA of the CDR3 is TGTGCCAGCTCTGGCGACAGGGGTGGCTACACCTTC. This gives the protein CASSGDRGGYTF.

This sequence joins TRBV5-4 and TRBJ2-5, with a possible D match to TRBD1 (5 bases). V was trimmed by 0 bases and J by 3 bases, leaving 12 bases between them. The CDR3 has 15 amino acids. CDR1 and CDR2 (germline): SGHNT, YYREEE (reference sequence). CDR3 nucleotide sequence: TGTGCCAGCAGCTTGGATGCCAGGGTAAAAGAGACCCAGTACTTC. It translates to CASSLDARVKETQYF. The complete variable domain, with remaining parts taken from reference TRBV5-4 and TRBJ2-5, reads ETGVTQSPTHLIKTRGQQVTLRCSSQSGHNTVSWYQQALGQGPQFIFQYYREEENGRGNFPPRFSGLQFPNYSSELNVNALELDDSALYLCASSLDARVKETQYFGPGTRLLVL.

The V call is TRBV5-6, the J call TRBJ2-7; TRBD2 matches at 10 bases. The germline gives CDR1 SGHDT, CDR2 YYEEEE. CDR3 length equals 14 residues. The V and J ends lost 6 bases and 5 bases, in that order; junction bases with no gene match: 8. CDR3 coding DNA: TGTGCCAGCACCATTAGCGGGAGGAGGGACGAGCAGTACTTC. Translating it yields CASTISGRRDEQYF. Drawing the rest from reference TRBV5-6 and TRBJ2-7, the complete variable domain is DAGVTQSPTHLIKTRGQQVTLRCSPKSGHDTVSWYQQALGQGPQFIFQYYEEEERQRGNFPDRFSGHQFPNYSSELNVNALLLGDSALYLCASTISGRRDEQYFGPGTRLTVT.

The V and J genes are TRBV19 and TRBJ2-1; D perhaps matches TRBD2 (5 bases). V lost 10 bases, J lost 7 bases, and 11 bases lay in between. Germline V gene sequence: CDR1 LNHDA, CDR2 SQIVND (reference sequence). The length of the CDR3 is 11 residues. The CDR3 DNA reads TGTGCCACGGGAAGGGAGAATGAGCAGTTCTTC. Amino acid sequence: CATGRENEQFF.

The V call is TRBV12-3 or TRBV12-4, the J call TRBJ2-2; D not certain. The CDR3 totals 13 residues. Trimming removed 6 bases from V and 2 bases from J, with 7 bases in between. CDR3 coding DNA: TGTGCCAGCAGACCTAGAAACACCGGGGAGCTGTTTTTT. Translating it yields CASRPRNTGELFF.

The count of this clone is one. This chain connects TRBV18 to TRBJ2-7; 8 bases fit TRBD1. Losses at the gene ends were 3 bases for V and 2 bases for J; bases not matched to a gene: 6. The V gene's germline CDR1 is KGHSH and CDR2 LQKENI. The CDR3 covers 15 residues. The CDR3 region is CASSPDRVMTYEQYF. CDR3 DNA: TGTGCCAGCTCACCGGACAGGGTAATGACCTACGAGCAGTACTTC.